This T cell receptor (beta chain) was documented in a study of shared clonotypes between healthy human individuals. Whole-study results and caveats: There were few donors, and this limited the genetic and exposure-history diversity represented.

Method: immunoSEQ multiplex PCR; TCRdb's copy keeps in-frame clones and lacks some. The sample has fewer than 850,000 clones; around 91% are singletons. Comment on this clone: Antigen specificity is unknown.

The CDR3 loop spans 18 amino acids. The germline CDR1 and CDR2 sequences are SGHNT and YYREEE (reference sequence). J lost 3 bases, V lost 0 bases, and 10 bases had no gene match. The sample consisted of memory CD8+ T cells from PBMCs. The subset was: CD45RO+ cells pooled with CCR7-negative TemRA cells. This chain uses TRBV5-4 with TRBJ2-3; 10 positions agree with TRBD1. The receptor was derived from a man in his late teens or twenties in good health. Some clones in this sample may be carry-over from other donors' samples. The CDR3 bases are TGTGCCAGCAGCTTGGCAGTACTCTGGGACAGGGGAACAGATACGCAGTATTTT. Translation gives CASSLAVLWDRGTDTQYF.